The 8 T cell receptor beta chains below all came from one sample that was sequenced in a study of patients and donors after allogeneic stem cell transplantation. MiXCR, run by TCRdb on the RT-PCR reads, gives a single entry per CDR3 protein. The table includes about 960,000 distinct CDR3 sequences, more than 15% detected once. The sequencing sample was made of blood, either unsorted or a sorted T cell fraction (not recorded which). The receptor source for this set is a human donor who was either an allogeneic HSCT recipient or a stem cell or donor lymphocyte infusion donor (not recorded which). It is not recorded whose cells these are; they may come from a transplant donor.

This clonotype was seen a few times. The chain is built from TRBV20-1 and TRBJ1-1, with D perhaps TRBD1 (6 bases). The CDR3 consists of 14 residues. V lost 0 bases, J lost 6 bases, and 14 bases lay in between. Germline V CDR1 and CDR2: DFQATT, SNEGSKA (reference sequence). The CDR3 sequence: CSAREIGGKSEAFF. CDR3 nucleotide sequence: TGCAGTGCTAGAGAGATAGGGGGGAAGTCTGAAGCTTTCTTT.

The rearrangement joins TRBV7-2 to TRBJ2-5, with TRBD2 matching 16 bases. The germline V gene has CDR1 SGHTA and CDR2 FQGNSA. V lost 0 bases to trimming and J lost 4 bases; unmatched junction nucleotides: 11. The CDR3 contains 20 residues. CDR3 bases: TGTGCCAGCAGCTTAGCGTTCGGGACTAGCGGGGGGGCTTTTGCAGAGACCCAGTACTTC. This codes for CASSLAFGTSGGAFAETQYF.

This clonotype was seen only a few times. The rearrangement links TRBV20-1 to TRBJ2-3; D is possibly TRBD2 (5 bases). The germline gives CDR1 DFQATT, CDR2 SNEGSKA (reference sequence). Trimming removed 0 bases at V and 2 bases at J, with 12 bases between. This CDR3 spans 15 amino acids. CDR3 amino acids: CSAREPGVHTDTQYF. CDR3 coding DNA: TGCAGTGCTAGAGAACCCGGGGTGCACACAGATACGCAGTATTTT.

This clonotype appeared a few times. The CDR3 DNA reads as TGTGCCAGCAGCCAGGGGACAGCCAGACAAGAGACCCAGTACTTC. Its translation is CASSQGTARQETQYF. The V call is TRBV7-8, the J call TRBJ2-5, with 7 bases aligning to TRBD1. From germline, CDR1 is SGHVS and CDR2 FQNEAQ. The trim removed 5 bases at V and 2 bases at J, leaving 8 bases unmatched. The CDR3 is made up of 15 amino acids.

The DNA for the CDR3 is TGTGCCAGCAGCGGGACGACAGTGGAATTGAATGAGCAGTTCTTC. It yields the protein CASSGTTVELNEQFF. The rearrangement uses TRBV9 and TRBJ2-1; D is perhaps TRBD1 (5 bases). Trimming stripped 3 bases from V and 7 bases from J, with 17 bases between. The CDR3 runs to 15 residues. Per the germline V gene, CDR1 is SGDLS and CDR2 is YYNGEE.

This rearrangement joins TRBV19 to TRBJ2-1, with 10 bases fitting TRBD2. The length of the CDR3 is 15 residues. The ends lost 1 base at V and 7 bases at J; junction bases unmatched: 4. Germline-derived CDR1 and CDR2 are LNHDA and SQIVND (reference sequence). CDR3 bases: TGTGCCAGTAGTATAGCCTTGGGACTAGCGAATGAGCAGTTCTTC. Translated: CASSIALGLANEQFF.

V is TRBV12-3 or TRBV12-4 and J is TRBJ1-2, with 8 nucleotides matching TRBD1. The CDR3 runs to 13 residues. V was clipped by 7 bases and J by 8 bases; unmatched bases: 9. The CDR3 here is CASTKTGGGGYTF. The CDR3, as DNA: TGTGCCAGCACCAAAACAGGGGGAGGAGGCTACACCTTC.

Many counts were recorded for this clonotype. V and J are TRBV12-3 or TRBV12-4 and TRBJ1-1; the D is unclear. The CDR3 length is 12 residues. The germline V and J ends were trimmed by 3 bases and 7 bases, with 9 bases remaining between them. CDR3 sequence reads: CASSLGTLEAFF. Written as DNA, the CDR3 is TGTGCCAGCAGTTTGGGCACCCTTGAAGCTTTCTTT.